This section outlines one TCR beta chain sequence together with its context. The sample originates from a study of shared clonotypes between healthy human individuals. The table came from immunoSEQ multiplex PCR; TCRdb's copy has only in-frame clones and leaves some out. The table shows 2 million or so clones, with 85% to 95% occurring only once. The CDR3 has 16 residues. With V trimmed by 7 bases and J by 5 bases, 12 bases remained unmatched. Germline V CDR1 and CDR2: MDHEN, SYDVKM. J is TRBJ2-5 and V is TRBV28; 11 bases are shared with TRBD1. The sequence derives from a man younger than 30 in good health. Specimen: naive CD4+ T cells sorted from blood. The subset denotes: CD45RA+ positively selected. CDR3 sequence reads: CASTETGTGGGETQYF. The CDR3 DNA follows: TGTGCCAGCACCGAAACCGGGACAGGGGGTGGGGAGACCCAGTACTTC.